The sequence of this T cell receptor beta chain was determined in a study of beta chain features in type 1 diabetes. General study findings and limits: Using cDNA template may skew counts toward highly expressing activated cells. Within patients, naive, central memory and Treg TCRB repertoires seemed more similar than within healthy donors.

Since all of the isolated RNA was reverse transcribed, expressed TCRB transcripts were what got sequenced. Clones were sequenced by immunoSEQ multiplex PCR, and TCRdb holds only the in-frame ones, with some missing. The table lists fewer than 350,000 clones, about 20% of them singletons. Trimming shortened V by 5 bases and J by 5 bases, and 15 bases separated the two germline ends. The CDR3 extends over 14 amino acids. Germline V gives CDR1 LNHDA, CDR2 SQIVND (reference sequence). Remarks on this clone: The antigen is not known.

J is TRBJ2-5 and V is TRBV19; D is perhaps TRBD1 (7 bases). Sequencing was performed on naive CD4+ T cells from blood. This TCR came from a woman between 18 and 29 years old in good health. In DNA form, the CDR3 reads TGTGCCAGTAGTGGAGGGGACAGACCGGAGACCCAGTACTTC. This translates into CASSGGDRPETQYF. Full variable domain (rest looked up from reference TRBV19 and TRBJ2-5): DGGITQSPKYLFRKEGQNVTLSCEQNLNHDAMYWYRQDPGQGLRLIYYSQIVNDFQKGDIAEGYSVSREKKESFPLTVTSAQKNPTAFYLCASSGGDRPETQYFGPGTRLLVL.